The 17 T cell receptor beta chains listed next were all sequenced from one sample in a study of cytomegalovirus exposure and HLA in healthy donors. PCR was performed using 60 Vbeta and 13 Jbeta primers. The repertoire was sequenced with immunoSEQ multiplex PCR; TCRdb's copy has only in-frame clones and lacks some. The sample contains 250,000 or so clones, about nine tenths of which appear only once. The specimen sequenced was PBMCs. The source is a girl aged 2 to 9 in good health and CMV-seronegative.

The rearrangement links TRBV5-6 to TRBJ2-1; a weak D match, TRBD1 (6 bases). There are 14 residues in the CDR3. Germline lookup yields CDR1 SGHDT and CDR2 YYEEEE. V lost 4 bases, J lost 4 bases, and 12 bases lay in between. Here the CDR3 DNA reads TGTGCCAGCAGCGCGGACAGCATTTACAATGAGCAGTTCTTC. Protein sequence: CASSADSIYNEQFF.

V gene TRBV7-9 combines with J gene TRBJ1-2, with D maybe TRBD1 (5 bases). V shed 3 bases and J shed 8 bases, with 16 bases lying between them. Germline-derived CDR1 and CDR2 are SEHNR and FQNEAQ (reference sequence). The CDR3 length is 14 residues. CDR3 sequence reads: CASSFGSGEGGYTF. The CDR3 nucleotides are TGTGCCAGCAGCTTTGGGTCGGGGGAAGGAGGCTACACCTTC.

The J gene is TRBJ2-2, the V gene TRBV10-3, with 10 bases lining up with TRBD2. Germline loops: CDR1 ENHRY, CDR2 SYGVKD. This CDR3 is built from 16 residues. Germline trimming cut 8 bases from V and 6 bases from J; bases unmatched to any gene: 12. The CDR3 nucleotides are TGTGCCATCCGTGTAGAAGCGGGAGGGCCCCCCGGGGAGCTGTTTTTT. Translation gives CAIRVEAGGPPGELFF.

V gene TRBV5-8 combines with J gene TRBJ1-5; 7 nucleotides line up with TRBD1. The CDR3 totals 15 residues. V trimming: 4 bases; J trimming: 1 base; junction bases outside the gene matches: 5. CDR1 is SGHTS and CDR2 is YDEGEE in the germline V gene. CDR3 in amino acids: CASSTGQSSNQPQHF. CDR3 nucleotides: TGTGCCAGCAGCACGGGACAGTCAAGCAATCAGCCCCAGCATTTT.

V and J are TRBV6-5 and TRBJ1-2, with D perhaps TRBD1 (6 bases). V was pared by 10 bases and J by 4 bases, with 13 bases between. CDR1 and CDR2 (germline): MNHEY, SVGAGI. The CDR3 has 12 residues. The CDR3 bases are TGTGCCATCTTCGACAGGCCCTATGGCTACACCTTC. Translating gives CAIFDRPYGYTF.

The chain uses TRBV12-5 and TRBJ2-3, with 13 bases aligning to TRBD2. The CDR3 sequence is 18 residues long. V lost 1 base, J lost 5 bases, and 9 bases stayed unmatched. Germline V gene data show CDR1 as LGHNT and CDR2 as FRNRAP. DNA of the CDR3: TGTGCTAGTGGTTTGGGCTGGACTAGCGGGGGTCGAATAGATACGCAGTATTTT. The encoded protein is CASGLGWTSGGRIDTQYF.

The V and J genes are TRBV6-1 and TRBJ1-6; D is unclear. Germline V lookup: CDR1 MNHNS, CDR2 SASEGT. The CDR3 runs 13 residues. V lost 5 bases and J lost 7, with 9 bases in between. CDR3 amino acids: CASSYSENSPLHF. Here the CDR3 DNA reads TGTGCCAGCAGTTATTCCGAGAATTCACCCCTCCACTTT.

The V and J genes are TRBV5-5 and TRBJ1-1, with 7 bases matching TRBD1. V lost 5 bases and J lost 1; bases outside the gene matches: 5. This CDR3 has 14 residues. Germline CDR1 is SGHKS and CDR2 is YYEKEE (reference sequence). The CDR3 sequence is CASSLGGTNTEAFF. For the CDR3, the DNA is TGTGCCAGCAGTTTAGGGGGCACGAACACTGAAGCTTTCTTT.

The chain has TRBV6-5 and TRBJ1-5; TRBD1 matches 7 bases. CDR1 and CDR2 (germline): MNHEY, SVGAGI. The trim removed 6 bases at V and 5 bases at J, leaving 4 bases unmatched. This CDR3 spans 13 amino acids. CDR3 residues: CASRRQGHQPQHF. The DNA of the CDR3 is TGTGCCAGCAGACGACAGGGCCATCAGCCCCAGCATTTT.

The genes are TRBV6-1 and TRBJ2-3; D may be TRBD2 (5 bases). Germline V CDR1 and CDR2: MNHNS, SASEGT. The germline V and J ends were trimmed by 6 bases and 2 bases, with 12 bases remaining between them. The CDR3 runs to 14 residues. The CDR3 nucleotides are TGTGCCAGCAGGCCAAGCGGAAACACAGATACGCAGTATTTT. It codes for CASRPSGNTDTQYF.

The chain is built from TRBV6-1 and TRBJ1-4, with D maybe TRBD1 (5 bases). CDR1 is MNHNS, CDR2 SASEGT, per germline. This CDR3 spans 12 amino acids. V was shortened by 7 bases and J by 10 bases, with 13 bases between the two germline ends. CDR3 nucleotide sequence: TGTGCCAGCATCGAAGGGGTGGCAAAACTGTTTTTT. This translates into CASIEGVAKLFF.

V is TRBV5-4 and J is TRBJ1-2; 8 bases map to TRBD1. Germline values: CDR1 SGHNT, CDR2 YYREEE (reference sequence). Trimming removed 0 bases from V and 5 bases from J; junction bases left unmatched: 3. The CDR3 sequence is 14 residues long. The CDR3 DNA sequence: TGTGCCAGCAGCTTGGAAGGGACAGGTTATGGCTACACCTTC. Protein sequence: CASSLEGTGYGYTF.

V gene TRBV7-9 combines with J gene TRBJ2-1; 8 bases are a match to TRBD2. The germline V gene encodes CDR1 SEHNR and CDR2 FQNEAQ (reference sequence). The CDR3 runs 15 residues. Trimming cost V 2 bases and J 4 bases; bases outside gene matches: 4. CDR3 bases: TGTGCCAGCAGCTTAAAGGGCGGGGGGTACAATGAGCAGTTCTTC. Residues: CASSLKGGGYNEQFF.

The chain uses TRBV4-2 and TRBJ1-2, with TRBD1 matching over 8 bases. Looked up from germline, CDR1 is LGHNA and CDR2 is YNFKEQ. V shed 3 bases, J shed 5 bases, and the junction held 8 bases outside the gene matches. The CDR3 runs 15 residues. This CDR3 is CASSHGQGIGYGYTF. CDR3 coding DNA: TGTGCCAGCAGCCACGGACAGGGTATCGGGTATGGCTACACCTTC.

The CDR3 protein is CASSYRDYLLNTGELFF. The CDR3 DNA is TGTGCCAGCAGCTACCGGGACTACCTACTGAACACCGGGGAGCTGTTTTTT. The chain joins TRBV5-4 to TRBJ2-2; 7 bases fit TRBD2. The V segment lost 3 bases and the J segment 1 base; nucleotides outside the gene matches: 9. This CDR3 contains 17 residues. Germline V gene lookup returns CDR1 SGHNT and CDR2 YYREEE (reference sequence).

The V call is TRBV6-5, the J call TRBJ1-2; D uncertain. The CDR3 is made up of 13 amino acids. Germline V lookup: CDR1 MNHEY, CDR2 SVGAGI. Trimming shortened V by 0 bases and J by 3 bases, and 5 bases separated the two germline ends. CDR3 in DNA: TGTGCCAGCAGTTACTCGACTGACTATGGCTACACCTTC. Amino acids: CASSYSTDYGYTF.

This chain connects TRBV6-5 to TRBJ2-5, with 12 bases matching TRBD2. J lost 4 bases, V lost 10 bases, and 7 bases had no gene match. The CDR3 totals 14 residues. The germline V gene has CDR1 MNHEY and CDR2 SVGAGI. The CDR3 bases are TGTGCCACGAGACTAGCGGGGGCCCCAGAGACCCAGTACTTC. As protein: CATRLAGAPETQYF.